This T cell receptor (beta chain) was captured by sequencing in a study of blood T cell repertoires in COVID-19. Background on the study: Sites in the United States, Italy and Spain provided acute and convalescent COVID-19 samples. T cells, B-cell-depleted T cells, or PBMCs supplied cDNA or gDNA.

CDR1 and CDR2 from the germline V gene are MNHEY and SVGAGI. CDR3 length: 13 residues. V was clipped by 6 bases and J by 6 bases; unmatched bases: 6. In the study's own analysis: Amplifying reference gene primers gave estimates of nucleated cell counts. Clones were sequenced by immunoSEQ multiplex PCR, and TCRdb holds only the in-frame ones, with some missing. The V and J calls and clone size were taken over from that table, and D and trimming were inferred from the DNA. The sample holds approximately 30,000 clones, roughly 90% seen once. The receptor comes from a human donor with active COVID-19. The donor label of this sample is uncertain. The sample taken for sequencing was peripheral blood. The rearrangement uses TRBV6-5 and TRBJ1-1; 8 positions match TRBD1. The CDR3 DNA reads as TGTGCCAGCAGCATACCGGGACAGGCTGAAGCTTTCTTT. Its translation is CASSIPGQAEAFF.